Listed below are T cell receptor beta chains from one sample, sequenced in a study of T cells in Graves' hyperthyroidism and ophthalmopathy. In TCRdb, the multiplex PCR reads were re-called with MiXCR into one record per CDR3 protein. The sample holds under 450,000 distinct CDR3 sequences, about a sixth seen once. Sequencing used blood. These receptors were collected from a woman aged 25 to 39 with Graves' hyperthyroidism that later progressed to Graves' ophthalmopathy. The CDR3 runs from the conserved cysteine through the conserved F or W. A D gene is named only where the DNA matches it firmly. Only part of the rows carry a size: once, few, many, or a class if the clone is expanded.

>many|TRBV27|TRBJ1-2|.
CASRISMNYGYTF
TGTGCCAGCAGGATCTCTATGAACTATGGCTACACCTTC
>.|TRBV14|TRBJ2-3|.
CASSQFWRTDTQYF
TGTGCCAGCAGCCAATTTTGGCGCACAGATACGCAGTATTTT
>few|TRBV30|TRBJ2-4|.
CAWSASDIQYF
TGTGCCTGGAGTGCTAGCGACATTCAGTACTTC
>.|TRBV15|TRBJ1-5|TRBD1
CATSSDRGSNQPQHF
TGTGCCACCAGCAGCGACAGGGGTAGCAATCAGCCCCAGCATTTT
>many|TRBV29-1|TRBJ1-1|TRBD1
CSVGQGAGKNTEAFF
TGCAGCGTGGGACAGGGGGCAGGGAAAAACACTGAAGCTTTCTTT
>.|TRBV14|TRBJ2-1|.
CASGNNEQFF
TGTGCCAGCGGGAACAATGAGCAGTTCTTC
>many|TRBV5-1|TRBJ1-1|.
CASSKGDTGLLAEAFF
TGCGCCAGCAGCAAAGGGGACACCGGTCTGCTCGCTGAAGCTTTCTTT
>few|TRBV12-5|TRBJ1-2|.
CASGSELRIEGYTF
TGTGCTAGTGGTTCCGAACTTCGGATCGAGGGCTACACCTTC
>many|TRBV28|TRBJ1-5|TRBD1
CASSTGGLGNQPQHF
TGTGCCAGCAGCACAGGGGGCTTGGGAAATCAGCCCCAGCATTTT
>few|TRBV20-1|TRBJ2-3|TRBD2
CSARGTSGSLDTQYF
TGCAGTGCTAGGGGGACTAGCGGGAGTTTAGATACGCAGTATTTT
>many|TRBV20-1|TRBJ2-7|.
CSAREGLNYEQYF
TGCAGTGCTAGAGAGGGGCTGAACTACGAGCAGTACTTC
>many|TRBV7-9|TRBJ2-3|TRBD2
CASSLFAGGYTSTDTQYF
TGTGCCAGCAGCTTATTCGCGGGGGGTTACACTAGCACAGATACGCAGTATTTT
>many|TRBV28|TRBJ2-7|.
CASRNPDSYEQYF
TGTGCCAGCCGAAACCCCGACAGCTACGAGCAGTACTTC
>many|TRBV30|TRBJ2-3|TRBD1
CAWNRDRGTDTQYF
TGTGCCTGGAACCGGGACAGGGGCACAGATACGCAGTATTTT
>few|TRBV18|TRBJ2-2|TRBD2
CASSPVSGTTGELFF
TGTGCCAGCTCACCAGTGAGCGGGACGACCGGGGAGCTGTTTTTT
>few|TRBV7-9|TRBJ1-2|.
CASSLEQGRYGYTF
TGTGCCAGCAGCTTAGAACAGGGCCGCTATGGCTACACCTTC
>few|TRBV24-1|TRBJ2-2|.
CATSEYRARETGELFF
TGTGCCACCAGTGAGTACCGGGCCAGGGAAACCGGGGAGCTGTTTTTT
>.|TRBV19|TRBJ2-5|TRBD2
CASRSWKGLDQETQYF
TGTGCCAGTAGATCTTGGAAGGGACTAGACCAAGAGACCCAGTACTTC
>many|TRBV19|TRBJ1-5|TRBD1
CASTLQTGGSNQPQHF
TGTGCCAGTACCCTTCAGACAGGGGGTAGCAATCAGCCCCAGCATTTT
>.|TRBV27|TRBJ2-7|TRBD2
CASSLSSGVPYEQYF
TGTGCCAGCAGTTTATCTAGCGGGGTACCCTACGAGCAGTACTTC
>many|TRBV28|TRBJ1-1|.
CASSLEHGNTEAFF
TGTGCCAGCAGTTTAGAGCATGGGAACACTGAAGCTTTCTTT
>few|TRBV3-1|TRBJ2-6|TRBD2
CASSLAGGDISGANVLTF
TGTGCCAGCAGCCTAGCGGGGGGGGACATCTCTGGGGCCAACGTCCTGACTTTC
>once|TRBV30|TRBJ1-6|.
CAWKSVYSPLHF
TGTGCCTGGAAATCTGTCTATTCACCCCTCCACTTT
>many|TRBV6-5|TRBJ1-5|.
CASSVSGQNQPQHF
TGTGCCAGCAGTGTTTCGGGACAAAATCAGCCCCAGCATTTT
>many|TRBV7-9|TRBJ2-5|TRBD2
CASSLARLAGFEETQYF
TGTGCCAGCAGCTTAGCTCGACTAGCGGGATTCGAGGAGACCCAGTACTTC
>.|TRBV15|TRBJ2-7|.
CATSRGPAEHEQYF
TGTGCCACCAGCAGAGGACCGGCTGAACACGAGCAGTACTTC
>few|TRBV14|TRBJ2-1|.
CASSQEQGRRNEQFF
TGTGCCAGCAGCCAAGAGCAGGGACGGCGCAATGAGCAGTTCTTC
>many|TRBV2|TRBJ2-1|TRBD2
CASSGTSGRVHNEQFF
TGTGCCAGCAGTGGGACTAGCGGGAGGGTCCACAATGAGCAGTTCTTC
>many|TRBV7-8|TRBJ1-6|.
CASSLEGSGSPLHF
TGTGCCAGCAGCTTAGAAGGGTCGGGATCACCCCTCCACTTT
>.|TRBV10-1|TRBJ2-3|.
CASSQGRGTDTQYF
TGCGCCAGCAGTCAGGGGAGGGGCACAGATACGCAGTATTTT
>many|TRBV3-1|TRBJ2-7|.
CASSQDGDEQYF
TGTGCCAGCAGCCAAGATGGGGACGAGCAGTACTTC
>many|TRBV2|TRBJ2-7|TRBD2
CASIRTSGSYEQYF
TGTGCCAGCATCAGGACTAGCGGGAGTTACGAGCAGTACTTC
>few|TRBV4-2|TRBJ2-1|.
CASRVGTGNNEQFF
TGTGCCAGCAGAGTCGGGACGGGAAACAATGAGCAGTTCTTC
>.|TRBV20-1|TRBJ1-2|.
CSASRTGVYGYTF
TGCAGTGCTAGCCGGACGGGGGTCTATGGCTACACCTTC
>.|TRBV6-1|TRBJ2-7|.
CASSEIPAGKTYEQYF
TGTGCCAGCAGTGAGATTCCCGCGGGAAAGACCTACGAGCAGTACTTC